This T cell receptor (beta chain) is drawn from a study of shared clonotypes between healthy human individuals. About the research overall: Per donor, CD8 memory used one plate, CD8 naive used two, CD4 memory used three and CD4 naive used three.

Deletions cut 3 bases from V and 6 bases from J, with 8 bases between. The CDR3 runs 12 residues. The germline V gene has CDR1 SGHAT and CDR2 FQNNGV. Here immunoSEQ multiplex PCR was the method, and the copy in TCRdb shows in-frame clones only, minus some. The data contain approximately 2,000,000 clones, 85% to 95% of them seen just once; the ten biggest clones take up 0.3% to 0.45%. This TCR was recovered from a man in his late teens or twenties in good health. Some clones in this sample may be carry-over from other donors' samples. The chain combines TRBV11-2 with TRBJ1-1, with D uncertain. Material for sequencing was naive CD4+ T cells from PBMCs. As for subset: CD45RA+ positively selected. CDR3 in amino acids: CASSLVGAEAFF. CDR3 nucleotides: TGTGCCAGCAGCTTGGTGGGAGCTGAAGCTTTCTTT.